The 14 T cell receptor beta chains below all came from one sample that was sequenced in a study of early T cells in non-severe SARS-CoV-2 infection. A single record per CDR3 protein comes from TCRdb applying MiXCR to the 5' RACE reads. The data show some 120,000 distinct CDR3 sequences, just under 15% seen once. The sample taken for sequencing was whole blood. Receptors originate from an adult who was a healthcare worker with PCR-confirmed SARS-CoV-2 infection or an uninfected control (not recorded which).

This clonotype was observed a handful of times. CDR3 loop: CASSLVTGQETQYF. CDR3 nucleotide sequence: TGCGCCAGCAGCTTGGTGACAGGGCAAGAGACCCAGTACTTC. The genes are TRBV5-1 and TRBJ2-5; TRBD1 matches 7 bases. Germline V gives CDR1 SGHRS, CDR2 YFSETQ. V lost 0 bases and J lost 2; bases outside the gene matches: 1. The CDR3 sequence is 14 residues long.

This clonotype appeared many times. The CDR3 DNA reads as TGTGCCAGCAGCGGCAGCCCATATAGCAATCAGCCCCAGCATTTT. Translating gives CASSGSPYSNQPQHF. This chain uses TRBV7-2 with TRBJ1-5, with D uncertain. The CDR3 sequence is 15 residues long. Germline V CDR1 and CDR2: SGHTA, FQGNSA. Trimming took off 5 bases at V and 0 bases at J, with 11 bases between the two ends.

The sample holds a few counts of this clonotype. The genes are TRBV12-3 or TRBV12-4 and TRBJ1-4; TRBD1 aligns across 7 bases. This CDR3 has 13 residues. V dropped 5 bases and J dropped 11; count of bases not matched to a gene: 8. CDR3 residues: CASSIGTARKLFF. The CDR3 coding sequence is TGTGCCAGCAGTATCGGGACAGCGAGGAAACTGTTTTTT.

This clonotype was seen ten or more times. The V gene is TRBV11-2, the J gene TRBJ2-2, with D possibly being TRBD1 or TRBD2 (6 bases each). CDR1 is SGHAT, CDR2 FQNNGV, per germline. Trimming left V 5 bases short and J 5 bases short, with 18 bases between. The CDR3 runs to 16 residues. CDR3 residues: CASSQGLKGRTGELFF. CDR3 in DNA: TGTGCCAGCAGCCAGGGGTTAAAGGGGAGGACCGGGGAGCTGTTTTTT.

This clonotype occurred many times. This chain joins TRBV6-1 and TRBJ1-2, with D hard to call. V was shortened by 1 base and J by 4 bases, with 10 bases between the two germline ends. The CDR3 loop spans 14 amino acids. From germline, CDR1 is MNHNS and CDR2 SASEGT. The CDR3 region is CASSEGSVGYGYTF. The DNA of the CDR3 is TGTGCCAGCAGTGAAGGTAGCGTTGGCTATGGCTACACCTTC.

This clonotype was found a few times. The chain joins TRBV19 to TRBJ2-3, with D perhaps TRBD2 (7 bases). This CDR3 has 14 residues. Trimming pared 5 bases from V and 5 bases from J, leaving 14 bases between. Germline CDR1 LNHDA, CDR2 SQIVND (reference sequence). The CDR3 spells CASSVAGAGDTQYF. In DNA form, the CDR3 reads TGTGCCAGTAGTGTGGCGGGGGCTGGAGATACGCAGTATTTT.

The table lists this clonotype with many counts. The chain has TRBV12-3 or TRBV12-4 and TRBJ1-6; 7 bases are a match to TRBD1. This CDR3 spans 13 amino acids. J was trimmed by 9 bases and V by 5 bases; bases with no gene match: 4. CDR3: CASSPRQGSPLHF. CDR3 DNA: TGTGCCAGCAGTCCACGACAGGGTTCACCCCTCCACTTT.

The chain joins TRBV5-1 to TRBJ2-5; 8 nucleotides align to TRBD1. J was trimmed by 0 bases and V by 6 bases; bases with no gene match: 10. The CDR3 covers 16 residues. Per the germline V gene, CDR1 is SGHRS and CDR2 is YFSETQ. CDR3 coding DNA: TGCGCCAGCACCTATGAAGGACAGGGATACCAAGAGACCCAGTACTTC. Its protein is CASTYEGQGYQETQYF.

This clonotype was seen a handful of times. The chain recombines TRBV29-1 with TRBJ1-3, with D perhaps matching TRBD1 (5 bases). V gave up 6 bases and J gave up 6 bases, with 15 bases separating them. The CDR3 spans 13 residues. Germline assignment: CDR1 SQVTM and CDR2 ANQGSEA. CDR3: CSVQLRGINTIYF. Here the CDR3 DNA reads TGCAGCGTCCAGCTTAGGGGCATAAACACCATATATTTT.

This clonotype was found many times. The chain combines TRBV6-6 with TRBJ1-1; the D is unclear. Germline V lookup: CDR1 MNHNY, CDR2 SVGAGI (reference sequence). The V and J ends lost 2 bases and 2 bases respectively, with 6 bases between them. This CDR3 contains 13 residues. CDR3 in amino acids: CASSYGSNTEAFF. DNA of the CDR3: TGTGCCAGCAGTTACGGCAGCAACACTGAAGCTTTCTTT.

This clonotype showed up many times. The chain is built from TRBV2 and TRBJ2-3; possibly TRBD1 or TRBD2 for D (5 bases each). CDR1 and CDR2 (germline): SNHLY, FYNNEI. The CDR3 runs to 12 residues. The V end lost 6 bases, the J end lost 5 bases, and 9 bases lay between the germline ends. CDR3 sequence (DNA): TGTGCCAGCAGAGGGACGGGAGATACGCAGTATTTT. This codes for CASRGTGDTQYF.

This clonotype was seen more than once but under ten times. V gene TRBV4-1 combines with J gene TRBJ1-4; tentatively, D is TRBD1 (5 bases). CDR1 is MGHRA and CDR2 is YSYEKL in the germline V gene. V was shortened by 1 base and J by 4 bases, with 13 bases between the two germline ends. The CDR3 spans 16 residues. The CDR3 DNA reads TGCGCCAGCAGCCAAGTGGGGGGTCAGATTAATGAAAAACTGTTTTTT. It specifies CASSQVGGQINEKLFF.

In DNA, the CDR3 is TGCGCCAGCAGTGAGTCGAATCGGGATGGAATACTGTTTTTT. This translates into CASSESNRDGILFF. The chain has TRBV10-2 and TRBJ1-4; D call uncertain. The CDR3 runs 14 residues. The germline V gene has CDR1 WSHSY and CDR2 SAAADI. The V gene lost 0 bases and the J gene lost 13 bases, with 15 bases spanning the gap.

V is TRBV29-1 and J is TRBJ1-1; D is undetermined. The germline V gene has CDR1 SQVTM and CDR2 ANQGSEA. The CDR3 runs 10 residues. V was clipped by 6 bases and J by 0 bases, with 2 bases between them. This chain's CDR3 is CSVMNTEAFF. DNA of the CDR3: TGCAGCGTGATGAACACTGAAGCTTTCTTT.